This T cell receptor (beta chain) was retrieved from a study of blood T cell repertoires in COVID-19. Study details: Donors in the United States, Italy and Spain gave samples during acute or convalescent COVID-19.

Some clones are missing from TCRdb's copy, which holds only in-frame ones; the method was immunoSEQ multiplex PCR. The sample shows about 220,000 clones, roughly nine tenths of them seen only once. Trimming shortened V by 4 bases and J by 6 bases, and 9 bases separated the two germline ends. The germline V gene encodes CDR1 MGHRA and CDR2 YSYEKL. The CDR3 extends over 12 amino acids. The sample comprised peripheral blood. This receptor was identified in a man between 40 and 49 years old with active or convalescent COVID-19. This rearrangement joins TRBV4-1 to TRBJ1-1; D may be TRBD1 (6 bases). The CDR3 DNA sequence: TGCGCCAGCAGCCTAGACAGGTCTGAAGCTTTCTTT. Its translation is CASSLDRSEAFF.